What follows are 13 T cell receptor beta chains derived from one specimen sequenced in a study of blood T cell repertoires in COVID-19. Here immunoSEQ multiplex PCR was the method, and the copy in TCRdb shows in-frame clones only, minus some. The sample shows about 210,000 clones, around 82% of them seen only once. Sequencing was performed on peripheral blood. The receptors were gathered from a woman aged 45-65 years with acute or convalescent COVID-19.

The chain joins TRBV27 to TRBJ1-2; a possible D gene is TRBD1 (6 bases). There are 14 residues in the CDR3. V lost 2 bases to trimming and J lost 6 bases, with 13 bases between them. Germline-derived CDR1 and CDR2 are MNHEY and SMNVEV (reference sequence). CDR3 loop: CASSLGVEGDGYTF. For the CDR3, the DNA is TGTGCCAGCAGTTTAGGGGTCGAGGGGGATGGCTACACCTTC.

The CDR3 protein is CASSSTGREQYF. In DNA, the CDR3 is TGCGCCAGCAGCTCTACAGGGCGCGAGCAGTACTTC. The chain links TRBV5-1 to TRBJ2-7, with D tentatively TRBD1 (6 bases). This CDR3 comprises 12 residues. The V end was cut by 3 bases, the J end by 6 bases, with 10 bases between. The germline gives CDR1 SGHRS, CDR2 YFSETQ.

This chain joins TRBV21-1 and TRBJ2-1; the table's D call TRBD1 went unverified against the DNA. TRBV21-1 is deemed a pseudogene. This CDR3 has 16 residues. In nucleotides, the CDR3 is TGTGCCAGCCATTATAGGGGACAGGGTAGTTTCAATGAGCAGTTCTTC. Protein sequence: CASHYRGQGSFNEQFF.

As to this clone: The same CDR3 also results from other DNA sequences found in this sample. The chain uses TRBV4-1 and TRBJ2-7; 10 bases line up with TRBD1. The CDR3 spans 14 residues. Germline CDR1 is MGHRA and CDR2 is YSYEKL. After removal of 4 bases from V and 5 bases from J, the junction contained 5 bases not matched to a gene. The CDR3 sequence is CASSPDRGRNEQYF. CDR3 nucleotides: TGCGCCAGCAGCCCGGACAGGGGGAGGAACGAGCAGTACTTC.

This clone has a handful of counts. CDR3 sequence (DNA): TGTGCCAGTAGTATTGCAATTGGGACTACCTACGAGCAGTACTTC. This codes for CASSIAIGTTYEQYF. The V gene is TRBV19, the J gene TRBJ2-7, with TRBD2 matching 7 bases. Losses at the gene ends were 3 bases for V and 2 bases for J; bases not matched to a gene: 7. This CDR3 is built from 15 residues. Per germline, CDR1 LNHDA and CDR2 SQIVND (reference sequence).

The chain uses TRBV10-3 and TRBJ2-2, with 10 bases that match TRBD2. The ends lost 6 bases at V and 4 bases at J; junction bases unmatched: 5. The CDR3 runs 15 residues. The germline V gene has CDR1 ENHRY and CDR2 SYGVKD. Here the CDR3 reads CAIRPGLASTGELFF. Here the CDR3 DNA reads TGTGCCATCAGGCCGGGACTAGCGAGCACCGGGGAGCTGTTTTTT.

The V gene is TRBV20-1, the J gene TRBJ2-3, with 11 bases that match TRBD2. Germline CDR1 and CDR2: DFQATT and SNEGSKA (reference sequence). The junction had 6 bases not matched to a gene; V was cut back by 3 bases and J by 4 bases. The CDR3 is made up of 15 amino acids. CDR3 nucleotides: TGCAGTGCTAGTCGTAGCGGGAGGGTGGCAGATACGCAGTATTTT. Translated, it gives CSASRSGRVADTQYF.

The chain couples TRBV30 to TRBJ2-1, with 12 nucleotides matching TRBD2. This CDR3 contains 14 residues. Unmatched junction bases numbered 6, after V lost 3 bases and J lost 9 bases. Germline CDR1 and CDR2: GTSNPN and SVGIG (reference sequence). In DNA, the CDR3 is TGTGCCTGGAGGACTAGCGGGAGTTATGGTGAGCAGTTCTTC. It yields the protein CAWRTSGSYGEQFF. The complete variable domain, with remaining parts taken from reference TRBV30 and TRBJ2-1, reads SQTIHQWPATLVQPVGSPLSLECTVEGTSNPNLYWYRQAAGRGLQLLFYSVGIGQISSEVPQNLSASRPQDRQFILSSKKLLLSDSGFYLCAWRTSGSYGEQFFGPGTRLTVL.

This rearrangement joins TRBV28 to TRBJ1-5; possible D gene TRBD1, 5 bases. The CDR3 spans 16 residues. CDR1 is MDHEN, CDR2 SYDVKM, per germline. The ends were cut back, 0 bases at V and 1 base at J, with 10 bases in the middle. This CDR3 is CASSLWTAGSNQPQHF. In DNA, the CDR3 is TGTGCCAGCAGTTTATGGACAGCGGGGAGCAATCAGCCCCAGCATTTT.

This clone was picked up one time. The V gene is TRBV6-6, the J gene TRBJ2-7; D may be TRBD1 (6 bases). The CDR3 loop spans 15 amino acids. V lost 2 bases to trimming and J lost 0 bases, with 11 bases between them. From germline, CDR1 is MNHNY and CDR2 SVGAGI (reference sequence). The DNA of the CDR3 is TGTGCCAGCAGTTACGACAGGTTAAGCTCCTACGAGCAGTACTTC. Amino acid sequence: CASSYDRLSSYEQYF.

CDR3 sequence (DNA): TGTGCCACTTCCTCGAGCTCCTACAATGAGCAGTTCTTC. It translates to CATSSSSYNEQFF. V is TRBV24-1 and J is TRBJ2-1; D gene unclear. The CDR3 extends over 13 amino acids. The germline V gene encodes CDR1 KGHDR and CDR2 SFDVKD. Trimming shortened V by 10 bases and J by 0 bases, and 9 bases separated the two germline ends.

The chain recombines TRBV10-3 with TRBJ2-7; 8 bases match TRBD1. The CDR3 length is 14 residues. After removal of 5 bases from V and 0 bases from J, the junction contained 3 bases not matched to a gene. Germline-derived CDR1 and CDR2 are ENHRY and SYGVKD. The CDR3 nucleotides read TGTGCCATCAGTCAGGACAGGGACTCCTACGAGCAGTACTTC. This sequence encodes CAISQDRDSYEQYF.

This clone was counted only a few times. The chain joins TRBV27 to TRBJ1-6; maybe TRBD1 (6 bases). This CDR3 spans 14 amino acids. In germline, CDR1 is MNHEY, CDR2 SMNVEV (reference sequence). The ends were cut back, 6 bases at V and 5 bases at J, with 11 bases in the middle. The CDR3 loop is CASRWGGHNSPLHF. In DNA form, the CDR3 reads TGTGCCAGCAGGTGGGGGGGCCATAATTCACCCCTCCACTTT.